This passage covers 25 T cell receptor beta chains from one sample sequenced in a study of resident and recirculating memory T cells in vitiligo (dated by TCRdb to between 2018 and 2020). The library was prepared using the immunoSEQ multiplex PCR assay. What TCRdb holds here is the immuneACCESS table cut down to in-frame rearrangements. Part of the clones is not present; checked against another copy, under half of the missing clones reflect an unresolved V gene, and the others are unexplained. The sample table shows around 70,000 clones, and roughly nine tenths are seen once. Over 4% of the sample is held by the ten biggest clonotypes. The specimen sequenced was blood. All receptors derive from a male donor with vitiligo.

This rearrangement joins TRBV6-1 to TRBJ2-1; 9 bases align to TRBD2. The V segment lost 3 bases and the J segment 3 bases; nucleotides outside the gene matches: 6. The CDR3 totals 16 residues. Germline CDR1 and CDR2: MNHNS and SASEGT. CDR3 in DNA: TGTGCCAGCAGTGACCCCAGCGGGGGGAACTACAATGAGCAGTTCTTC. It translates to CASSDPSGGNYNEQFF.

The sample holds a few counts of this clone. This chain links TRBV19 with TRBJ2-2, with 7 bases lining up with TRBD2. With 6 bases clipped from V and 4 bases from J, the junction kept 8 bases outside the gene matches. This CDR3 is 15 amino acids long. From germline, CDR1 is LNHDA and CDR2 SQIVND (reference sequence). The CDR3 DNA follows: TGTGCCAGTAGGTTAGCGGGCCCCGCCACCGGGGAGCTGTTTTTT. Protein: CASRLAGPATGELFF.

The genes are TRBV27 and TRBJ1-2, with 12 bases lining up with TRBD1. This CDR3 is 15 amino acids long. Germline V gives CDR1 MNHEY, CDR2 SMNVEV (reference sequence). The V and J ends lost 5 bases and 2 bases, in that order; junction bases with no gene match: 3. The CDR3 sequence is CASSPGQGANYGYTF. The DNA of the CDR3 is TGTGCCAGCAGTCCGGGACAGGGGGCGAACTATGGCTACACCTTC.

The rearrangement uses TRBV10-1 and TRBJ2-5; 7 bases agree with TRBD1. Unmatched junction bases numbered 7, after V lost 7 bases and J lost 2 bases. The germline V gene encodes CDR1 WNHNN and CDR2 SYGVQD (reference sequence). The CDR3 sequence is 14 residues long. The CDR3 reads CASTEGDRQETQYF. In nucleotides, the CDR3 is TGCGCCAGCACCGAGGGGGACAGACAAGAGACCCAGTACTTC.

The genes are TRBV4-3 and TRBJ2-5; D perhaps matches TRBD1 (6 bases). Germline V gene sequence: CDR1 LGHNA, CDR2 YSLEER. The length of the CDR3 is 17 residues. Trimming pared 0 bases from V and 1 base from J, leaving 15 bases between. The CDR3 nucleotides are TGCGCCAGCAGCCAAGAAGGGCAGGGGCCGTTCCAAGAGACCCAGTACTTC. Translation gives CASSQEGQGPFQETQYF.

The rearrangement links TRBV19 to TRBJ2-7, with D perhaps TRBD1 (6 bases). Per germline, CDR1 LNHDA and CDR2 SQIVND (reference sequence). V lost 5 bases and J lost 0, with 14 bases in between. This CDR3 is built from 15 residues. The CDR3 loop reads CASSPEDSTSYEQYF. The CDR3 DNA reads TGTGCCAGTAGTCCGGAGGACAGTACCTCCTACGAGCAGTACTTC.

The genes are TRBV7-9 and TRBJ1-2, with unresolved D. With 5 bases removed from V and 2 bases from J, the gap between germline ends came to 12 bases. In germline, CDR1 is SEHNR, CDR2 FQNEAQ (reference sequence). The CDR3 loop spans 14 amino acids. CDR3 in amino acids: CASSQRETNYGYTF. In DNA form, the CDR3 reads TGTGCCAGCAGCCAGAGGGAGACCAACTATGGCTACACCTTC.

The chain employs TRBV5-4 and TRBJ1-4; 7 bases map to TRBD1. Losses at the gene ends were 4 bases for V and 6 bases for J; bases not matched to a gene: 9. Germline V gene lookup returns CDR1 SGHNT and CDR2 YYREEE (reference sequence). The CDR3 extends over 15 amino acids. CDR3 in amino acids: CASSLRTGQDEKLFF. The CDR3 DNA sequence: TGTGCCAGCAGCCTCAGGACAGGCCAAGATGAAAAACTGTTTTTT.

The chain employs TRBV21-1 and TRBJ2-7; the tabulated D call, TRBD2, remains unverified against the DNA. TRBV21-1 is a pseudogene segment. There are 19 residues in the CDR3. CDR3 amino acids: CASSKEIPGPSGYSYEQYF. Here the CDR3 DNA reads TGTGCCAGCAGCAAAGAGATCCCCGGACCCAGCGGCTATTCCTACGAGCAGTACTTC.

J is TRBJ2-7 and V is TRBV14; TRBD1 agrees at 8 bases. The ends lost 3 bases at V and 6 bases at J; junction bases unmatched: 4. This CDR3 region has 13 residues. Germline V gives CDR1 SGHDN, CDR2 FVKESK. In nucleotides, the CDR3 is TGTGCCAGCAGCCAGGACAGGGTTGCCGAGCAGTACTTC. The encoded protein is CASSQDRVAEQYF.

This clone is a singleton in its sample. The V gene is TRBV7-9, the J gene TRBJ1-5; 7 nucleotides align to TRBD1. The CDR3 contains 14 residues. The germline CDR1 and CDR2 sequences are SEHNR and FQNEAQ (reference sequence). The J segment lost 3 bases and the V segment lost 5 bases, leaving 4 bases of the junction unmatched. CDR3 protein: CASSNTGVNQPQHF. The DNA for the CDR3 is TGTGCCAGCAGCAATACAGGGGTCAATCAGCCCCAGCATTTT.

As for this clone: Other DNA sequences within the sample encode an identical CDR3. This chain links TRBV7-2 with TRBJ1-1; the match to TRBD1 covers 7 bases. CDR1 is SGHTA and CDR2 is FQGNSA in the germline V gene. Trimming at V came to 1 base and at J to 2 bases, leaving 1 base not matched to a gene. This CDR3 has 14 residues. The CDR3 sequence: CASSLDRGNTEAFF. The DNA for the CDR3 is TGTGCCAGCAGCTTAGACAGGGGAAACACTGAAGCTTTCTTT.

This clone was counted a single time. The chain carries TRBV9 and TRBJ1-4, with D possibly matching TRBD1 (6 bases). The V end lost 0 bases, the J end lost 8 bases, and 14 bases lay between the germline ends. Germline loops: CDR1 SGDLS, CDR2 YYNGEE. The CDR3 loop spans 15 amino acids. CDR3 loop: CASSVEAGEGEKLFF. Written as DNA, the CDR3 is TGTGCCAGCAGCGTAGAGGCAGGGGAGGGGGAAAAACTGTTTTTT.

This chain joins TRBV7-3 and TRBJ2-5; TRBD1 agrees at 9 bases. From germline, CDR1 is SGHTA and CDR2 FQGTGA. The CDR3 length is 15 residues. The V segment lost 3 bases and the J segment 5 bases; nucleotides outside the gene matches: 7. Written as DNA, the CDR3 is TGTGCCAGCAGCTTTACCGGGACAGGGTACGAGACCCAGTACTTC. This codes for CASSFTGTGYETQYF.

The chain combines TRBV11-2 with TRBJ2-7; TRBD1 matches at 9 bases. Trimming at V came to 5 bases and at J to 1 base, leaving 6 bases not matched to a gene. CDR3 size: 15 residues. Germline assignment: CDR1 SGHAT and CDR2 FQNNGV. The CDR3 sequence is CASSPRGTGSYEQYF. Here the CDR3 DNA reads TGTGCCAGCAGCCCGCGGGGGACAGGGTCCTACGAGCAGTACTTC.

The sample holds one count of this clone. This sequence joins TRBV7-6 and TRBJ1-1, with TRBD1 matching 8 bases. V dropped 3 bases and J dropped 5; count of bases not matched to a gene: 8. From germline, CDR1 is SGHVS and CDR2 FNYEAQ. CDR3 size: 15 residues. Here the CDR3 reads CASSFATGVRTEAFF. CDR3 sequence (DNA): TGTGCCAGCAGCTTTGCGACAGGGGTAAGGACTGAAGCTTTCTTT. Full variable domain (outside the CDR3, taken from reference TRBV7-6 and TRBJ1-1): GAGVSQSPRYKVTKRGQDVALRCDPISGHVSLYWYRQALGQGPEFLTYFNYEAQQDKSGLPNDRFSAERPEGSISTLTIQRTEQRDSAMYRCASSFATGVRTEAFFGQGTRLTVV.

This sequence joins TRBV4-1 and TRBJ1-6, with TRBD1 identical over 9 bases. The CDR3 has 15 amino acids. Trimming removed 4 bases from V and 8 bases from J; junction bases left unmatched: 6. CDR1 is MGHRA and CDR2 is YSYEKL in the germline V gene. DNA of the CDR3: TGCGCCAGCAGCCCCGGACAGGGGCGCTATTCACCCCTCCACTTT. Translating it yields CASSPGQGRYSPLHF.

The CDR3 nucleotides read TGTGCCAGCAGCTCTTACCACCGCGCGCGTGAGGACAGGGGAAAGAGCAATCAGCCCCAGCATTTT. Amino acids: CASSSYHRAREDRGKSNQPQHF. The chain is built from TRBV7-3 and TRBJ1-5; 9 bases line up with TRBD1. Germline assignment: CDR1 SGHTA and CDR2 FQGTGA. V dropped 4 bases and J dropped 1; count of bases not matched to a gene: 23. The CDR3 has 22 residues.

A note on this clone: At the DNA level, this CDR3 is encoded by other sequences in the same sample as well. The J gene is TRBJ1-2, the V gene TRBV18; tentative D call: TRBD1 (6 bases). This CDR3 has 13 amino acids. The germline V gene encodes CDR1 KGHSH and CDR2 LQKENI. Trimming shortened V by 6 bases and J by 2 bases, and 10 bases separated the two germline ends. CDR3 sequence reads: CASSPDSNYGYTF. CDR3 DNA sequence: TGTGCCAGCTCTCCGGACAGCAACTATGGCTACACCTTC.

The DNA of the CDR3 is TGTGCCAGCAGCGTAGTACCCCTGACAGGGGGCTCCTACAATGAGCAGTTCTTC. Protein product: CASSVVPLTGGSYNEQFF. The chain has TRBV9 and TRBJ2-1, with 9 bases aligning to TRBD1. CDR3 length: 18 amino acids. Looked up from germline, CDR1 is SGDLS and CDR2 is YYNGEE. Trimming took 0 bases from V and 0 from J; bases not matched to a gene: 7.

The chain employs TRBV7-9 and TRBJ1-2; a weak D match, TRBD1 (6 bases). Trimming removed 5 bases at V and 6 bases at J, with 13 bases between. The CDR3 totals 13 residues. Germline CDR1 SEHNR, CDR2 FQNEAQ (reference sequence). The CDR3 DNA sequence: TGTGCCAGCAGCCCCCCGACAGGCAATGGCTACACCTTC. It encodes CASSPPTGNGYTF.

J is TRBJ2-2 and V is TRBV7-2; weak D call: TRBD2 (6 bases). Germline CDR1 SGHTA, CDR2 FQGNSA. There are 14 residues in the CDR3. V shed 5 bases and J shed 7 bases, with 14 bases lying between them. CDR3 sequence: CASSLDWRDGELFF. CDR3 nucleotides: TGTGCCAGCAGCCTCGACTGGCGGGACGGGGAGCTGTTTTTT.

The chain has TRBV18 and TRBJ2-3, with a tentative D call TRBD2 (6 bases). Germline V gives CDR1 KGHSH, CDR2 LQKENI. V was shortened by 3 bases and J by 4 bases, with 17 bases between the two germline ends. CDR3 length: 16 residues. CDR3 nucleotides: TGTGCCAGCTCACCCCCGGGTGGTGGGGGGTCAGATACGCAGTATTTT. Protein sequence: CASSPPGGGGSDTQYF.

The chain joins TRBV27 to TRBJ2-5; TRBD2 agrees at 12 bases. In germline, CDR1 is MNHEY, CDR2 SMNVEV (reference sequence). The J segment lost 2 bases and the V segment lost 2 bases, leaving 6 bases of the junction unmatched. The CDR3 length is 17 residues. The CDR3 loop reads CASSLGLAGGSQETQYF. The CDR3 DNA reads as TGTGCCAGCAGTTTAGGGCTAGCGGGGGGGTCTCAAGAGACCCAGTACTTC.

The chain has TRBV4-3 and TRBJ2-1; D might be TRBD2 (6 bases). The V gene lost 3 bases and the J gene lost 6 bases, with 15 bases spanning the gap. Germline loops: CDR1 LGHNA, CDR2 YSLEER. The length of the CDR3 is 15 residues. The CDR3 reads CASSQGGARPNEQFF. CDR3 DNA: TGCGCCAGCAGCCAGGGCGGGGCCCGCCCCAATGAGCAGTTCTTC.